Ten or more counts support the clone carrying this TCR beta chain. As yet, its antigen is unknown. These data originate in a study of T-cell memory formation after mild COVID-19. Study findings and constraints: Memory cells collected pre-infection included some clones that later responded, suggesting cross-reactive memory joined.

The V end was cut by 0 bases, the J end by 3 bases, with 16 bases between. This CDR3 contains 16 residues. Germline values: CDR1 SGHRS, CDR2 YFSETQ. Libraries for TCRalpha and TCRbeta carried sample barcodes and unique molecular identifiers via 5'RACE. MiXCR, applied by TCRdb to the 5' RACE reads, yields one record per CDR3 protein. The repertoire consists of 430,000 or so distinct CDR3 sequences, with approximately 23% occurring once and the leading ten covering approximately 12%. Sequenced input: PBMCs or a T cell subset sorted from them (not recorded which). The V call is TRBV5-1, the J call TRBJ2-7; D gene unclear. The TCR originated in an adult woman who had mild COVID-19 (a few samples of this study predate the infection). Cell type and time point are not known. The CDR3 reads CASSLAEPGFNYEQYF. DNA for the CDR3: TGCGCCAGCAGCTTGGCCGAACCTGGATTCAACTACGAGCAGTACTTC.